The 30 T cell receptor beta chains listed next were all sequenced from one sample in a study of cytomegalovirus exposure and HLA in healthy donors. 60 Vbeta and 13 Jbeta primers were used in PCR. Clones were sequenced by immunoSEQ multiplex PCR, and TCRdb holds only the in-frame ones, with some missing. Counted here are fewer than 200,000 clones, 77% occurring once; the ten biggest clones make up roughly 7.3%. Source material: PBMCs. All receptors come from a male donor in good health and CMV-seropositive.

V usage is TRBV6-5 and J usage is TRBJ2-5, with a possible D match to TRBD1 (6 bases). The V and J ends lost 3 bases and 1 base respectively, with 9 bases between them. CDR3 size: 14 residues. CDR1 and CDR2 from the germline V gene are MNHEY and SVGAGI. Here the CDR3 reads CASSYRGGQETQYF. Written as DNA, the CDR3 is TGTGCCAGCAGTTATAGAGGGGGCCAAGAGACCCAGTACTTC.

The chain uses TRBV9 and TRBJ2-5; 7 positions agree with TRBD2. Trimming at V came to 0 bases and at J to 5 bases, leaving 4 bases not matched to a gene. CDR1 and CDR2 from the germline V gene are SGDLS and YYNGEE. The CDR3 has 14 residues. In DNA form, the CDR3 reads TGTGCCAGCAGCGTAGCTATGCGGGGGGAGACCCAGTACTTC. Translation: CASSVAMRGETQYF.

This clone was recorded once. The V gene is TRBV4-3, the J gene TRBJ1-4, with TRBD1 identical over 11 bases. Trimming cost V 0 bases and J 7 bases; bases outside gene matches: 4. Germline V gene sequence: CDR1 LGHNA, CDR2 YSLEER. The CDR3 runs to 16 residues. CDR3 nucleotides: TGCGCCAGCAGCCAAGATACCGGGACAGGGGGTGAAAAACTGTTTTTT. This sequence encodes CASSQDTGTGGEKLFF.

This rearrangement joins TRBV10-3 to TRBJ2-2; 8 positions agree with TRBD1. V was pared by 5 bases and J by 6 bases, with 5 bases of the junction left unmatched. CDR1 and CDR2 from the germline V gene are ENHRY and SYGVKD. The CDR3 is 14 residues long. The CDR3 here is CAISTAQGAGELFF. For the CDR3, the DNA is TGTGCCATCAGTACCGCACAGGGGGCCGGGGAGCTGTTTTTT.

The chain couples TRBV6-6 to TRBJ2-3, with 12 bases matching TRBD2. CDR3 size: 16 residues. V dropped 2 bases and J dropped 5; count of bases not matched to a gene: 5. Germline lookup yields CDR1 MNHNY and CDR2 SVGAGI (reference sequence). The chain's CDR3 is CASSYASGGAQDTQYF. CDR3 sequence (DNA): TGTGCCAGCAGTTACGCTAGCGGGGGGGCCCAAGATACGCAGTATTTT.

This chain connects TRBV7-2 to TRBJ1-5; D is possibly TRBD1 (5 bases). Trimming cost V 0 bases and J 2 bases, with 8 bases left between them. This CDR3 spans 15 amino acids. Germline V gene lookup returns CDR1 SGHTA and CDR2 FQGNSA. CDR3 amino acids: CASSLAGGRNQPQHF. In DNA form, the CDR3 reads TGTGCCAGCAGCTTAGCGGGGGGTCGCAATCAGCCCCAGCATTTT.

The CDR3 DNA is TGTGCCAGCAGCGTAGGGGACAGGGAGGCTTTCTTT. It encodes CASSVGDREAFF. The chain has TRBV9 and TRBJ1-1; TRBD1 aligns across 9 bases. CDR1 is SGDLS, CDR2 YYNGEE, per germline. The V segment lost 0 bases and the J segment 11 bases; nucleotides outside the gene matches: 2. The CDR3 is made up of 12 amino acids.

This clone showed up just a few times. V and J are TRBV7-3 and TRBJ2-1, with TRBD2 matching over 7 bases. The CDR3 contains 16 residues. The V gene's germline CDR1 is SGHTA and CDR2 FQGTGA. V dropped 2 bases and J dropped 3; count of bases not matched to a gene: 7. CDR3 nucleotide sequence: TGTGCCAGCAGCTTATACAGCGGGGAGAGCTACAATGAGCAGTTCTTC. Amino acid sequence: CASSLYSGESYNEQFF. Drawing the rest from reference TRBV7-3 and TRBJ2-1, the complete variable domain is GAGVSQTPSNKVTEKGKYVELRCDPISGHTALYWYRQSLGQGPEFLIYFQGTGAADDSGLPNDRFFAVRPEGSVSTLKIQRTERGDSAVYLCASSLYSGESYNEQFFGPGTRLTVL.

In regard to this clone: This sample also contains other DNA sequences that code for the same CDR3. The CDR3 reads CAWSRENTEAFF. The CDR3 bases are TGTGCCTGGAGCCGCGAGAACACTGAAGCTTTCTTT. The V gene is TRBV30, the J gene TRBJ1-1; D unclear. The V and J ends lost 3 bases and 1 base respectively, with 6 bases between them. The CDR3 has 12 amino acids. Germline V gene lookup returns CDR1 GTSNPN and CDR2 SVGIG (reference sequence).

The gene calls are TRBV29-1 and TRBJ2-3, with D possibly TRBD1 on 5 matching bases. Trimming removed 2 bases from V and 3 bases from J, with 12 bases in between. From germline, CDR1 is SQVTM and CDR2 ANQGSEA. The CDR3 extends over 14 amino acids. The CDR3 sequence is CSVETVRGTDTQYF. Written as DNA, the CDR3 is TGCAGCGTTGAAACAGTAAGGGGTACAGATACGCAGTATTTT.

The count of this clone is one. CDR3 in amino acids: CATFSRGGIAGELFF. CDR3 in DNA: TGTGCCACCTTTAGTCGGGGGGGCATTGCCGGGGAGCTGTTTTTT. This chain connects TRBV6-5 to TRBJ2-2, with 8 positions matching TRBD2. V was pared by 10 bases and J by 6 bases, with 13 bases of the junction left unmatched. Germline V gives CDR1 MNHEY, CDR2 SVGAGI. This CDR3 contains 15 residues.

The chain joins TRBV29-1 to TRBJ2-1; 9 nucleotides line up with TRBD2. V dropped 6 bases and J dropped 4; count of bases not matched to a gene: 7. The germline V gene has CDR1 SQVTM and CDR2 ANQGSEA. This CDR3 has 14 amino acids. DNA of the CDR3: TGCAGCGTCGCAGTAGCGGGGGTTTACAATGAGCAGTTCTTC. This sequence encodes CSVAVAGVYNEQFF.

The chain couples TRBV19 to TRBJ1-4; D perhaps matches TRBD1 (5 bases). Germline CDR1 LNHDA, CDR2 SQIVND (reference sequence). The CDR3 extends over 16 amino acids. The germline V and J ends were trimmed by 6 bases and 2 bases, with 16 bases remaining between them. The CDR3 sequence: CASSHMSGNTNEKLFF. CDR3 nucleotide sequence: TGTGCCAGTAGCCATATGTCAGGGAACACTAATGAAAAACTGTTTTTT.

Regarding this clone: The same CDR3 also results from other DNA sequences found in this sample. The rearrangement uses TRBV18 and TRBJ2-5; weak D call: TRBD1 (5 bases). Trimming took off 1 base at V and 3 bases at J, with 9 bases between the two ends. Germline assignment: CDR1 KGHSH and CDR2 LQKENI. The CDR3 loop spans 14 amino acids. The DNA for the CDR3 is TGTGCCAGCTCACCACAGATAGGGGAAGAGACCCAGTACTTC. Amino acid sequence: CASSPQIGEETQYF.

The chain carries TRBV5-6 and TRBJ2-2; 12 bases map to TRBD1. The germline gives CDR1 SGHDT, CDR2 YYEEEE. The CDR3 loop spans 17 amino acids. J lost 4 bases, V lost 5 bases, and 9 bases had no gene match. The CDR3 DNA sequence: TGTGCCAGCAGTTCACCGGGACAGGGGGCGATCACCGGGGAGCTGTTTTTT. Its translation: CASSSPGQGAITGELFF.

This chain uses TRBV7-2 with TRBJ2-2; the match to TRBD2 covers 10 bases. V trimming: 7 bases; J trimming: 9 bases; junction bases outside the gene matches: 8. Looked up from germline, CDR1 is SGHTA and CDR2 is FQGNSA. The CDR3 covers 14 residues. This chain's CDR3 is CASTTSGAHRELFF. The CDR3 nucleotides read TGTGCCAGCACTACTAGCGGGGCTCACCGGGAGCTGTTTTTT.

This clone was detected a few times. The chain uses TRBV25-1 and TRBJ1-3; D is undetermined. The CDR3 spans 13 residues. Germline lookup yields CDR1 MGHDK and CDR2 SYGVNS. Deletions cut 4 bases from V and 9 bases from J, with 13 bases between. In DNA, the CDR3 is TGTGCCAGCAGTGTAACAAGTTCCCCCACCATATATTTT. It yields the protein CASSVTSSPTIYF. Full variable domain (missing parts from reference TRBV25-1 and TRBJ1-3): EADIYQTPRYLVIGTGKKITLECSQTMGHDKMYWYQQDPGMELHLIHYSYGVNSTEKGDLSSESTVSRIRTEHFPLTLESARPSHTSQYLCASSVTSSPTIYFGEGSWLTVV.

The rearrangement links TRBV2 to TRBJ2-2; D uncertain. The V gene lost 1 base and the J gene lost 4 bases, with 10 bases spanning the gap. The CDR3 length is 15 residues. CDR1 and CDR2 from the germline V gene are SNHLY and FYNNEI. In DNA form, the CDR3 reads TGTGCCAGCAGTGAAGACACAGTATTCACCGGGGAGCTGTTTTTT. Translated: CASSEDTVFTGELFF.

The J gene is TRBJ1-5, the V gene TRBV15, with D possibly matching TRBD1 (6 bases). V was cut by 0 bases and J by 7 bases, with 13 bases left in between. Germline CDR1 and CDR2: LNHNV and YYDKDF (reference sequence). The CDR3 runs 15 residues. CDR3 nucleotide sequence: TGTGCCACCAGCAGAGATGGACAGTCGGGGCAGCCCCAGCATTTT. Translated: CATSRDGQSGQPQHF. Looking up the rest from reference TRBV15 and TRBJ1-5 gives the full variable domain: DAMVIQNPRYQVTQFGKPVTLSCSQTLNHNVMYWYQQKSSQAPKLLFHYYDKDFNNEADTPDNFQSRRPNTSFCFLDIRSPGLGDTAMYLCATSRDGQSGQPQHFGDGTRLSIL.

The J gene is TRBJ1-5, the V gene TRBV19; D perhaps matches TRBD1 (6 bases). The CDR3 sequence is 14 residues long. V lost 10 bases and J lost 0, with 13 bases in between. Germline CDR1 and CDR2: LNHDA and SQIVND (reference sequence). The CDR3 DNA reads TGTGCCATCGGAGGACAGACTAGCAATCAGCCCCAGCATTTT. This encodes CAIGGQTSNQPQHF.

This chain joins TRBV6-5 and TRBJ1-2, with 8 bases lining up with TRBD1. V shed 4 bases, J shed 5 bases, and the junction held 3 bases outside the gene matches. The CDR3 covers 13 residues. CDR1 is MNHEY and CDR2 is SVGAGI in the germline V gene. The CDR3 coding sequence is TGTGCCAGCAGTTCCGGACAGGGTTATGGCTACACCTTC. Residues: CASSSGQGYGYTF.

The chain has TRBV18 and TRBJ1-3, with D hard to call. In germline, CDR1 is KGHSH, CDR2 LQKENI. V was trimmed by 1 base and J by 0 bases, leaving 10 bases between them. CDR3 length: 16 residues. CDR3 in DNA: TGTGCCAGCTCACCACTGCGGGAGAGCTCTGGAAACACCATATATTTT. It specifies CASSPLRESSGNTIYF.

The chain employs TRBV9 and TRBJ2-1; TRBD2 agrees at 8 bases. V lost 2 bases to trimming and J lost 0 bases; unmatched junction nucleotides: 1. There are 15 residues in the CDR3. Germline assignment: CDR1 SGDLS and CDR2 YYNGEE. CDR3 in amino acids: CASSVGGGSYNEQFF. Here the CDR3 DNA reads TGTGCCAGCAGCGTCGGGGGGGGCTCCTACAATGAGCAGTTCTTC. Drawing the rest from reference TRBV9 and TRBJ2-1, the complete variable domain is DSGVTQTPKHLITATGQRVTLRCSPRSGDLSVYWYQQSLDQGLQFLIQYYNGEERAKGNILERFSAQQFPDLHSELNLSSLELGDSALYFCASSVGGGSYNEQFFGPGTRLTVL.

This sequence joins TRBV11-2 and TRBJ1-5; TRBD1 is a possible D gene (5 bases). CDR3 size: 15 residues. Germline-derived CDR1 and CDR2 are SGHAT and FQNNGV. With 5 bases removed from V and 0 bases from J, the gap between germline ends came to 11 bases. The CDR3 DNA reads TGTGCCAGCAGCCGGTGGGGGGATAGCAATCAGCCCCAGCATTTT. It is translated as CASSRWGDSNQPQHF.

The rearrangement links TRBV6-6 to TRBJ2-5; D possibly corresponds to TRBD1 (5 bases). Near its end, the DNA agrees better with TRBJ2-7, so the J call may be wrong. CDR3 length: 12 amino acids. The germline V gene encodes CDR1 MNHNY and CDR2 SVGAGI (reference sequence). The CDR3 sequence: CASRTPSYEQYF. In DNA, the CDR3 is TGTGCCAGCCGGACACCTTCCTACGAGCAGTACTTC.

The V gene is TRBV6-1, the J gene TRBJ1-3, with TRBD1 matching 8 bases. Germline values: CDR1 MNHNS, CDR2 SASEGT. This CDR3 is built from 15 residues. Trimming removed 2 bases from V and 2 bases from J; junction bases left unmatched: 2. DNA for the CDR3: TGTGCCAGCAGTGAACAGGGGGCGGCTGGAAACACCATATATTTT. This gives the protein CASSEQGAAGNTIYF.

This sequence joins TRBV19 and TRBJ2-1; TRBD2 agrees at 11 bases. V was pared by 2 bases and J by 6 bases, with 6 bases of the junction left unmatched. Germline CDR1 is LNHDA and CDR2 is SQIVND (reference sequence). The CDR3 has 16 amino acids. CDR3 amino acids: CASSIFLAGGRNEQFF. In nucleotides, the CDR3 is TGTGCCAGTAGTATATTTCTAGCGGGGGGACGCAATGAGCAGTTCTTC. Filled out from reference TRBV19 and TRBJ2-1, the complete variable domain reads DGGITQSPKYLFRKEGQNVTLSCEQNLNHDAMYWYRQDPGQGLRLIYYSQIVNDFQKGDIAEGYSVSREKKESFPLTVTSAQKNPTAFYLCASSIFLAGGRNEQFFGPGTRLTVL.

The chain recombines TRBV5-1 with TRBJ1-6; D is ambiguous. This CDR3 region has 14 residues. V was pared by 4 bases and J by 10 bases, with 15 bases between. Germline loops: CDR1 SGHRS, CDR2 YFSETQ. The DNA of the CDR3 is TGCGCCAGCAGCCCGGACCTATCGGGGTCACCCCTCCACTTT. It yields the protein CASSPDLSGSPLHF.

The chain couples TRBV7-8 to TRBJ2-3; D possibly corresponds to TRBD2 (5 bases). The CDR3 extends over 17 amino acids. Trimming cost V 5 bases and J 2 bases, with 20 bases left between them. Germline CDR1 and CDR2: SGHVS and FQNEAQ. CDR3 amino acids: CASSPRGSVGYTDTQYF. The DNA of the CDR3 is TGTGCCAGCAGCCCCCGAGGTAGCGTTGGCTACACAGATACGCAGTATTTT. The complete variable domain, with remaining parts taken from reference TRBV7-8 and TRBJ2-3, reads GAGVSQSPRYKVAKRGQDVALRCDPISGHVSLFWYQQALGQGPEFLTYFQNEAQLDKSGLPSDRFFAERPEGSVSTLKIQRTQQEDSAVYLCASSPRGSVGYTDTQYFGPGTRLTVL.

About this clone itself: A junction end diverges from the germline sequence, so it may reflect a read error. In the same sample, other DNA sequences code for this CDR3. This chain joins TRBV7-9 and TRBJ2-7, with 7 bases lining up with TRBD1. The germline gives CDR1 SEHNR, CDR2 FQNEAQ (reference sequence). This CDR3 has 14 amino acids. This CDR3 is CSSSSGTGAYEQYF. CDR3 coding DNA: TGTTCCAGCAGCTCGGGAACAGGGGCCTACGAGCAGTACTTC.